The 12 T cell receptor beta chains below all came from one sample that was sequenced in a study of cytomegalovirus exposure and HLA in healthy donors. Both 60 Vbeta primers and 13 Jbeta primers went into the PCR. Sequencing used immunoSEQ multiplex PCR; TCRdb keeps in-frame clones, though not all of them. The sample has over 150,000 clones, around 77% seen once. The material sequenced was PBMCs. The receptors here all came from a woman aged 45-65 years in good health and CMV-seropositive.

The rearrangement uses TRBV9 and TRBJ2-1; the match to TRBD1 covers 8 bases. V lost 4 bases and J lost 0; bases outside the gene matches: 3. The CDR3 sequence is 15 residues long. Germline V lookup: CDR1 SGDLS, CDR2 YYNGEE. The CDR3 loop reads CASSPTGGSYNEQFF. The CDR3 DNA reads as TGTGCCAGCAGCCCCACAGGGGGCTCCTACAATGAGCAGTTCTTC.

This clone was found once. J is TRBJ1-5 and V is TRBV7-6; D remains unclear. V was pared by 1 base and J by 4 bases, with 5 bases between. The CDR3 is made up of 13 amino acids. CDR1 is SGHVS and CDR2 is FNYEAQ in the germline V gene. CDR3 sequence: CASSLERNQPQHF. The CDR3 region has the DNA TGTGCCAGCAGCTTAGAGCGTAATCAGCCCCAGCATTTT.

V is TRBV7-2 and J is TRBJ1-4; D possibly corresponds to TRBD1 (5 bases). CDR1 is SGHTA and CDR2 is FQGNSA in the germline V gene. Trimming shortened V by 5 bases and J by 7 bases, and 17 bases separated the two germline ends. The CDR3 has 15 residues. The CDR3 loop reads CASSPDSFGSEKLFF. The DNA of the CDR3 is TGTGCCAGCAGCCCAGACAGTTTCGGTAGTGAAAAACTGTTTTTT.

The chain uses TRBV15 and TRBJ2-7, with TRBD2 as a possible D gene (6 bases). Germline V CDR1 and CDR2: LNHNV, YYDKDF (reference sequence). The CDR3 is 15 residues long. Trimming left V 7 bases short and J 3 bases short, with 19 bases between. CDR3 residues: CATTPGRGGGYEQYF. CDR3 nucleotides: TGTGCCACCACCCCGGGTAGGGGAGGCGGCTACGAGCAGTACTTC.

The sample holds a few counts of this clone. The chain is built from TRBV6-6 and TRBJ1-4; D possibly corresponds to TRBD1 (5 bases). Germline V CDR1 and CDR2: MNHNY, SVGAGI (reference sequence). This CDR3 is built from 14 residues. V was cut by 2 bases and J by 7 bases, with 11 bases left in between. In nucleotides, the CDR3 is TGTGCCAGCAGTTACGGGGGGAGTGGTGAAAAACTGTTTTTT. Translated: CASSYGGSGEKLFF.

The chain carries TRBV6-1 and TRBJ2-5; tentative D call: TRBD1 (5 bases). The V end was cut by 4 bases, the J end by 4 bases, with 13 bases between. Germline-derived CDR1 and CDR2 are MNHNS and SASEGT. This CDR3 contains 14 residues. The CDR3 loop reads CASSVQVLLETQYF. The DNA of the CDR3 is TGTGCCAGCAGTGTACAGGTTTTGTTAGAGACCCAGTACTTC.

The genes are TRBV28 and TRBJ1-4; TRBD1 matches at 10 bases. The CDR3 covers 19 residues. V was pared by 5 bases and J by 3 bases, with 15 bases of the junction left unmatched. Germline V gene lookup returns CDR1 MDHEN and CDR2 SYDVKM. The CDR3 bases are TGTGCCAGCAGTCCTATCACGGGACAGGGGATTTTGGCTAATGAAAAACTGTTTTTT. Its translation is CASSPITGQGILANEKLFF.

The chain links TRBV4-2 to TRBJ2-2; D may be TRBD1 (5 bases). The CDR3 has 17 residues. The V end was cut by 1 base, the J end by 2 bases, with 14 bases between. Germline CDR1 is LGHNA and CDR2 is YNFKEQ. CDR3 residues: CASSQVQGRDNTGELFF. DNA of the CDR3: TGTGCCAGCAGCCAAGTCCAGGGCAGGGATAACACCGGGGAGCTGTTTTTT.

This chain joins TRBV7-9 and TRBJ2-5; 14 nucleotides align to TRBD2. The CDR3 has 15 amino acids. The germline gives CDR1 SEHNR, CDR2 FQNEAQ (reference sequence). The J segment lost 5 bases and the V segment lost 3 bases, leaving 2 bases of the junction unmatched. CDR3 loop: CASSLTSGGAETQYF. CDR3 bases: TGTGCCAGCAGCTTGACTAGCGGGGGGGCGGAGACCCAGTACTTC.

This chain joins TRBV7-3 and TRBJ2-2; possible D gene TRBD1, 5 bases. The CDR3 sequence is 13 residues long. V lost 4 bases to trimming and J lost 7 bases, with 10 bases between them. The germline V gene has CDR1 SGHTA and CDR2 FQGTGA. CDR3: CASSSQGIGELFF. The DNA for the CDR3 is TGTGCCAGCAGCTCGCAGGGTATCGGGGAGCTGTTTTTT. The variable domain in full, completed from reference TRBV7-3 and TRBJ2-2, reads GAGVSQTPSNKVTEKGKYVELRCDPISGHTALYWYRQSLGQGPEFLIYFQGTGAADDSGLPNDRFFAVRPEGSVSTLKIQRTERGDSAVYLCASSSQGIGELFFGEGSRLTVL.

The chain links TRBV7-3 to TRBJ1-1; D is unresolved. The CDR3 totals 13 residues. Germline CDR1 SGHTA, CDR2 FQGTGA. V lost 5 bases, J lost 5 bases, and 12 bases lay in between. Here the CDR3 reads CASSPGPATEAFF. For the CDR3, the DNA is TGTGCCAGCAGCCCCGGCCCAGCGACTGAAGCTTTCTTT.

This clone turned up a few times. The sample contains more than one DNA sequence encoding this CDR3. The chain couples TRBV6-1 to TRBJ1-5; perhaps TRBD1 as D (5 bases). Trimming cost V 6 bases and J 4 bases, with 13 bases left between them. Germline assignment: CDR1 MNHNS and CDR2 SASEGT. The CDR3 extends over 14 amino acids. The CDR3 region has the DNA TGTGCCAGCAGATCCTCAGGGTTTAATCAGCCCCAGCATTTT. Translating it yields CASRSSGFNQPQHF.